Listed below are T cell receptor beta chains from one sample, sequenced in a study of human versus mouse CDR3 diversity and MHC coevolution. Profiling relied on immunoSEQ multiplex PCR, and the TCRdb table lists in-frame clones only, not all of them. The sample holds more than 55,000 clones, 94% seen once. Sample: naive CD4+ T cells from blood. The receptors come from a person in their sixties in good health. Each CDR3 is given with its conserved first and last residue. Fields, in order: V gene, J gene, D gene, clone size, CDR3 DNA, CDR3 protein. D genes are given only for firm matches. Part of the rows lack a size; the others show once, few, many or a class for expanded clones.

TRBV7-3	TRBJ2-1	TRBD2	NA	TGTGCCAGCAGCTTCGGACTAGCGGGAGGCTATGAGCAGTTCTTC	CASSFGLAGGYEQFF
TRBV5-1	TRBJ2-1	TRBD2	NA	TGCGCCAGCAGCTTGGATGGTAGCGGGAATAGTGGGCGCGACAATGAGCAGTTCTTC	CASSLDGSGNSGRDNEQFF
TRBV5-6	TRBJ2-4	NA	NA	TGTGCCAGCAGCCCTTCGGACTGGAACCTCAAAAACATTCAGTACTTC	CASSPSDWNLKNIQYF
TRBV6-5	TRBJ2-7	NA	once	TGTGCCAGCAGTTACTCCGGAGGTGGCCAGTCCTACGAGCAGTACTTC	CASSYSGGGQSYEQYF
TRBV19	TRBJ2-7	NA	NA	TGTGCCAGTAGTAAACGGGTAGTCCCCTACGAGCAGTACTTC	CASSKRVVPYEQYF
TRBV28	TRBJ1-3	NA	few	TGTGCCAGCAGGCAACCCGGGGTCTACTCTGGAAACACCATATATTTT	CASRQPGVYSGNTIYF
TRBV11-3	TRBJ1-3	TRBD1	NA	TGTGCCAGCAGCTGGTCCGGGACAGTCGGAAACACCATATATTTT	CASSWSGTVGNTIYF
TRBV5-6	TRBJ1-5	NA	NA	TGTGCCAGCAGCGGGACGGGGGGGAATCAGCCCCAGCATTTT	CASSGTGGNQPQHF
TRBV11-3	TRBJ2-2	NA	NA	TGTGCCAGCAGCTTAGGGGTCGGGACTAACACCGGGGAGCTGTTTTTT	CASSLGVGTNTGELFF
TRBV7-8	TRBJ2-7	NA	once	TGTGCCAGCAGCCTAGATCAGGGTTACGAGCAGTACTTC	CASSLDQGYEQYF